Listed here are 18 T cell receptor beta chains from one sample, sequenced in a study of T-cell reconstitution after alpha-beta-depleted transplantation in children. The TCRbeta library incorporated unique molecular identifiers. Each CDR3 protein is one row after TCRdb ran MiXCR on the PCR reads. The table includes about a million distinct CDR3 sequences, roughly 29% detected once. Sequencing used PBMCs, mostly from graft donor cells, obtained 360 days after TCRalphabeta/CD19-depleted stem cell transplant. The receptors were sampled from a boy under three years old who had a stem cell transplant for SCID, so the T cells may come from the graft donor.

This clonotype was seen only a few times. The chain links TRBV28 to TRBJ1-5; 8 positions match TRBD1. Germline V gene lookup returns CDR1 MDHEN and CDR2 SYDVKM. The CDR3 loop spans 17 amino acids. Losses at the gene ends were 10 bases for V and 0 bases for J; bases not matched to a gene: 14. CDR3 loop: CATRSGTGRVSNQPQHF. The CDR3 bases are TGTGCCACCAGATCAGGGACAGGTCGTGTTAGCAATCAGCCCCAGCATTTT.

The V call is TRBV20-1, the J call TRBJ2-7; D call uncertain. This CDR3 contains 12 residues. The V gene's germline CDR1 is DFQATT and CDR2 SNEGSKA (reference sequence). With 3 bases removed from V and 3 bases from J, the gap between germline ends came to 9 bases. Here the CDR3 reads CSARMHGYEQYF. The DNA of the CDR3 is TGCAGTGCTAGGATGCATGGCTACGAGCAGTACTTC.

This clonotype has only one observation. This chain links TRBV15 with TRBJ2-7; D is uncertain. The CDR3 is 13 amino acids. The V gene's germline CDR1 is LNHNV and CDR2 YYDKDF (reference sequence). Trimming took 0 bases from V and 4 from J, leaving 7 bases between them. The CDR3 is CATSRDLPYEQYF. CDR3 nucleotide sequence: TGTGCCACCAGCAGAGATCTCCCGTACGAGCAGTACTTC.

The chain links TRBV29-1 to TRBJ2-1, with 12 nucleotides matching TRBD1. The germline gives CDR1 SQVTM, CDR2 ANQGSEA. Trimming at V came to 7 bases and at J to 8 bases, leaving 9 bases not matched to a gene. The CDR3 loop spans 14 amino acids. The CDR3 spells CSGTGQGAWYEQFF. Written as DNA, the CDR3 is TGCAGCGGGACGGGACAGGGGGCCTGGTATGAGCAGTTCTTC.

This clonotype has a count of ten or more. The genes are TRBV20-1 and TRBJ2-7, with a possible D match to TRBD1 (5 bases). CDR1 is DFQATT, CDR2 SNEGSKA, per germline (reference sequence). The V and J ends lost 0 bases and 6 bases respectively, with 12 bases between them. CDR3 length: 13 residues. CDR3 sequence: CSARDPGPPEQYF. In nucleotides, the CDR3 is TGCAGTGCTAGAGATCCAGGGCCCCCCGAGCAGTACTTC.

Ten or more counts support this clonotype. The chain recombines TRBV7-9 with TRBJ1-2; weak D call: TRBD1 (5 bases). The CDR3 has 13 residues. CDR1 and CDR2 (germline): SEHNR, FQNEAQ (reference sequence). V was clipped by 1 base and J by 5 bases, with 8 bases between them. The CDR3 protein is CASSLDRLYGYTF. The DNA for the CDR3 is TGTGCCAGCAGCTTAGACAGGCTTTATGGCTACACCTTC.

The rearrangement links TRBV19 to TRBJ2-1, with a weak D call TRBD1 (5 bases). CDR1 LNHDA and CDR2 SQIVND come from the germline V gene (reference sequence). The V end lost 10 bases, the J end lost 0 bases, and 19 bases lay between the germline ends. The CDR3 is made up of 16 amino acids. CDR3 DNA: TGTGCCACCGCGCCCCGACAGAAGAGCTCCTACAATGAGCAGTTCTTC. This sequence encodes CATAPRQKSSYNEQFF.

In its sample, this clonotype was seen a few times. The chain has TRBV4-1 and TRBJ2-7, with 8 bases aligning to TRBD1. Losses at the gene ends were 0 bases for V and 5 bases for J; bases not matched to a gene: 9. CDR1 and CDR2 from the germline V gene are MGHRA and YSYEKL. The CDR3 covers 16 residues. The CDR3 reads CASSQDDRTGRNEQYF. DNA for the CDR3: TGCGCCAGCAGCCAAGATGATCGGACAGGGAGGAACGAGCAGTACTTC.

The chain uses TRBV3-1 and TRBJ2-3; 7 positions agree with TRBD2. CDR3 length equals 17 residues. The germline CDR1 and CDR2 sequences are LGHDT and YNNKEL (reference sequence). The V segment lost 0 bases and the J segment 3 bases; nucleotides outside the gene matches: 9. The DNA of the CDR3 is TGTGCCAGCAGCCAAGATAGATTCTGGGAGGGGACAGATACGCAGTATTTT. Translated: CASSQDRFWEGTDTQYF.

The chain uses TRBV11-2 and TRBJ2-1; 8 bases map to TRBD1. The CDR3 runs 22 residues. V was pared by 0 bases and J by 0 bases, with 19 bases of the junction left unmatched. CDR1 is SGHAT, CDR2 FQNNGV, per germline. CDR3 in DNA: TGTGCCAGCAGCTTAGAATCTCTACGGTACAGGGGGAACTCGAGCTCCTACAATGAGCAGTTCTTC. Its translation is CASSLESLRYRGNSSSYNEQFF.

This sequence joins TRBV12-3 or TRBV12-4 and TRBJ2-4, with D maybe TRBD2 (5 bases). V gave up 4 bases and J gave up 1 base, with 14 bases separating them. CDR3 length: 16 amino acids. CDR3 in amino acids: CASSSGFVMAKNIQYF. CDR3 nucleotides: TGTGCCAGCAGTTCGGGGTTTGTTATGGCCAAAAACATTCAGTACTTC.

This clonotype occurred a few times. This sequence joins TRBV2 and TRBJ1-4, with D unresolved. V was shortened by 3 bases and J by 7 bases, with 12 bases between the two germline ends. This CDR3 contains 14 residues. CDR1 and CDR2 from the germline V gene are SNHLY and FYNNEI. The CDR3 DNA reads as TGTGCCAGCAGTGATAGGACCATGGGTGAAAAACTGTTTTTT. It yields the protein CASSDRTMGEKLFF. Together with reference TRBV2 and TRBJ1-4, the CDR3 gives the full variable domain: EPEVTQTPSHQVTQMGQEVILRCVPISNHLYFYWYRQILGQKVEFLVSFYNNEISEKSEIFDDQFSVERPDGSNFTLKIRSTKLEDSAMYFCASSDRTMGEKLFFGSGTQLSVL.

The chain combines TRBV10-3 with TRBJ2-7; 10 bases are shared with TRBD1. The V gene end was trimmed by 0 bases and the J gene end by 0 bases; junction bases not matched to a gene: 5. This CDR3 has 17 amino acids. Germline loops: CDR1 ENHRY, CDR2 SYGVKD. Written as DNA, the CDR3 is TGTGCCATCAGTGAGTCTTCCGGGACAGGGGACTCCTACGAGCAGTACTTC. Translating it yields CAISESSGTGDSYEQYF.

The rearrangement links TRBV28 to TRBJ2-1; 8 positions agree with TRBD1. V was pared by 5 bases and J by 0 bases, with 6 bases of the junction left unmatched. From germline, CDR1 is MDHEN and CDR2 SYDVKM. There are 16 residues in the CDR3. CDR3 region: CASSQTGESSYNEQFF. CDR3 nucleotides: TGTGCCAGCAGTCAGACAGGGGAAAGCTCCTACAATGAGCAGTTCTTC.

This clonotype was detected a few times. V and J are TRBV20-1 and TRBJ2-4; D possibly matches TRBD1 or TRBD2 (6 bases each). In germline, CDR1 is DFQATT, CDR2 SNEGSKA (reference sequence). The CDR3 extends over 13 amino acids. The V and J ends lost 8 bases and 0 bases respectively, with 11 bases between them. The CDR3 region is CSLGGRAKNIQYF. CDR3 nucleotide sequence: TGCAGTCTCGGGGGCCGAGCCAAAAACATTCAGTACTTC.

The chain joins TRBV7-2 to TRBJ1-2, with D unclear. Germline CDR1 is SGHTA and CDR2 is FQGNSA. CDR3 length: 14 residues. The germline V and J ends were trimmed by 1 base and 9 bases, with 15 bases remaining between them. CDR3 nucleotide sequence: TGTGCCAGCAGCTTAGTACGCTCCCAGCAGAGCTACACCTTC. This sequence encodes CASSLVRSQQSYTF.

This chain joins TRBV9 and TRBJ2-7, with a possible D match to TRBD1 (6 bases). The V and J ends lost 4 bases and 0 bases respectively, with 11 bases between them. Germline V gene data show CDR1 as SGDLS and CDR2 as YYNGEE. This CDR3 comprises 14 residues. The DNA for the CDR3 is TGTGCCAGCAGCCGAAGGGGGAACTCCTACGAGCAGTACTTC. It specifies CASSRRGNSYEQYF.

In this sample, this clonotype turned up a few times. This chain connects TRBV11-2 to TRBJ1-1; D gene uncertain. The ends were cut back, 4 bases at V and 0 bases at J, with 18 bases in the middle. Germline values: CDR1 SGHAT, CDR2 FQNNGV. This CDR3 region has 17 residues. The CDR3 loop is CASSSRSPGRLNTEAFF. The CDR3 DNA sequence: TGTGCCAGCAGCTCACGTAGCCCCGGACGGCTGAACACTGAAGCTTTCTTT. Variable domain in full (rest from reference TRBV11-2 and TRBJ1-1): EAGVAQSPRYKIIEKRQSVAFWCNPISGHATLYWYQQILGQGPKLLIQFQNNGVVDDSQLPKDRFSAERLKGVDSTLKIQPAKLEDSAVYLCASSSRSPGRLNTEAFFGQGTRLTVV.